The 5 T cell receptor beta chains in this list originate from one sample, sequenced in a study of beta chain features in type 1 diabetes. TCRB transcripts that were expressed got sequenced, as all of the isolated RNA had been reverse transcribed. Libraries were prepared by immunoSEQ multiplex PCR; TCRdb keeps only in-frame clonotypes and omits some of them. The sample shows some 270,000 clones, approximately 14% of them seen only once. The sequenced sample consisted of naive CD4+ T cells from blood. Every receptor here comes from a woman aged 40 to 50 in good health.

The V call is TRBV5-1, the J call TRBJ1-4; D gene unclear. Germline CDR1 and CDR2: SGHRS and YFSETQ. Trimming left V 0 bases short and J 0 bases short, with 3 bases between. CDR3 size: 14 residues. As DNA, the CDR3 is TGCGCCAGCAGCTTGGCTCCAACTAATGAAAAACTGTTTTTT. This gives the protein CASSLAPTNEKLFF.

This clone was seen only a few times. The V gene is TRBV13, the J gene TRBJ2-7, with D unclear. V was pared by 1 base and J by 3 bases, with 13 bases between. The CDR3 loop spans 15 amino acids. The germline V gene encodes CDR1 PRHDT and CDR2 FYEKMQ (reference sequence). The CDR3 bases are TGTGCCAGCAGCTTAGCGACACCCACTCGCTACGAGCAGTACTTC. Translated, it gives CASSLATPTRYEQYF.

J is TRBJ2-1 and V is TRBV9; perhaps TRBD2 as D (5 bases). Looked up from germline, CDR1 is SGDLS and CDR2 is YYNGEE. V was cut by 1 base and J by 7 bases, with 6 bases left in between. The CDR3 length is 12 residues. Written as DNA, the CDR3 is TGTGCCAGCAGCGTAACGGGAAATGAGCAGTTCTTC. It specifies CASSVTGNEQFF.

The chain is built from TRBV7-9 and TRBJ1-1; D possibly corresponds to TRBD1 (5 bases). The CDR3 length is 13 residues. Per germline, CDR1 SEHNR and CDR2 FQNEAQ (reference sequence). Trimming took off 4 bases at V and 7 bases at J, with 13 bases between the two ends. This CDR3 reads CASSSGQAFEAFF. CDR3 nucleotides: TGTGCCAGCAGCTCAGGACAAGCGTTTGAAGCTTTCTTT.

This clone has just a few counts. This sequence joins TRBV5-1 and TRBJ2-7; possible D gene TRBD1, 7 bases. CDR3 length equals 13 residues. Trimming cost V 1 base and J 5 bases, with 10 bases left between them. Germline loops: CDR1 SGHRS, CDR2 YFSETQ. CDR3 nucleotides: TGCGCCAGCAGCTTGACCAGGGGGGACGAGCAGTACTTC. Protein sequence: CASSLTRGDEQYF.